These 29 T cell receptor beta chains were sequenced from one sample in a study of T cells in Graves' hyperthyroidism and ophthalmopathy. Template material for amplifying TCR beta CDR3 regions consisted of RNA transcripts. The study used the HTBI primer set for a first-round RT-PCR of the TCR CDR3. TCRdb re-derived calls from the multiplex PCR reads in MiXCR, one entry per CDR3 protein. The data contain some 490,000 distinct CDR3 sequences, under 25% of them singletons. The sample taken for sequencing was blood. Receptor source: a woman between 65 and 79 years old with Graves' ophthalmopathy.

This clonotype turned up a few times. For the CDR3, the DNA is TGTGCCAGCAGCCCCGGAGGACTAGCGGGAGGGGAGCAGTACTTC. Translating gives CASSPGGLAGGEQYF. The chain uses TRBV9 and TRBJ2-7; TRBD2 matches at 15 bases. CDR3 length equals 15 residues. CDR1 SGDLS and CDR2 YYNGEE come from the germline V gene. The V gene end was trimmed by 4 bases and the J gene end by 7 bases; junction bases not matched to a gene: 6.

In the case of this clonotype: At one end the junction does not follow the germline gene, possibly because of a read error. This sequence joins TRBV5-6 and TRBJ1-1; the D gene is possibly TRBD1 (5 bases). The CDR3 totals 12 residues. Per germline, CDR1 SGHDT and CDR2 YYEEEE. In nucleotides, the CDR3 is TGTGCCAGCAGCTTGGGACAGACTGAAGCTTTATTT. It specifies CASSLGQTEALF.

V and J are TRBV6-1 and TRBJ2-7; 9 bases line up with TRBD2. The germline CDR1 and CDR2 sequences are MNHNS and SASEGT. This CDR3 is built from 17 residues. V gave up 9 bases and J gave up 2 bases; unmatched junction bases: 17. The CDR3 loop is CASKFFNIGLATYEQYF. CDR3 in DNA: TGTGCCAGTAAGTTTTTCAACATAGGACTAGCGACCTACGAGCAGTACTTC.

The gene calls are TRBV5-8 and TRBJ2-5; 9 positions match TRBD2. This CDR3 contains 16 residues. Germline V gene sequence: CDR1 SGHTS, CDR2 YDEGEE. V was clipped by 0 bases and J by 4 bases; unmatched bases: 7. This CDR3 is CASSLGLAAFLETQYF. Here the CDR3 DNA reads TGTGCCAGCAGCTTGGGACTAGCGGCGTTTCTAGAGACCCAGTACTTC.

This CDR3 is CASSNQPRGPYEQYF. CDR3 sequence (DNA): TGTGCCAGCAGCAACCAACCCCGGGGGCCCTACGAGCAGTACTTC. This chain uses TRBV7-2 with TRBJ2-7; D might be TRBD1 or TRBD2, each matching 6 bases. CDR1 and CDR2 from the germline V gene are SGHTA and FQGNSA. Trimming shortened V by 5 bases and J by 2 bases, and 16 bases separated the two germline ends. The CDR3 covers 15 residues. Full variable domain (outside the CDR3, taken from reference TRBV7-2 and TRBJ2-7): GAGVSQSPSNKVTEKGKDVELRCDPISGHTALYWYRQSLGQGLEFLIYFQGNSAPDKSGLPSDRFSAERTGGSVSTLTIQRTQQEDSAVYLCASSNQPRGPYEQYFGPGTRLTVT.

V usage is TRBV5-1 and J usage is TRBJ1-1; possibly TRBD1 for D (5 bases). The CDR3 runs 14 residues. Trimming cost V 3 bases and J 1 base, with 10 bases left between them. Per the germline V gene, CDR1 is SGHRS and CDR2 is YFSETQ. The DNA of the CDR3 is TGCGCCAGCAGCTCCCGGACAACGAACACTGAAGCTTTCTTT. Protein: CASSSRTTNTEAFF. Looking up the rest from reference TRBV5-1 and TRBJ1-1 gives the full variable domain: KAGVTQTPRYLIKTRGQQVTLSCSPISGHRSVSWYQQTPGQGLQFLFEYFSETQRNKGNFPGRFSGRQFSNSRSEMNVSTLELGDSALYLCASSSRTTNTEAFFGQGTRLTVV.

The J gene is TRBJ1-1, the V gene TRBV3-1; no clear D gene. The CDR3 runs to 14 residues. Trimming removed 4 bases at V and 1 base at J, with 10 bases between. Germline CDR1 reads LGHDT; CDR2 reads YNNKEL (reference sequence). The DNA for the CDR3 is TGTGCCAGCAGCCCGGGAATGGGGAACACTGAAGCTTTCTTT. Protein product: CASSPGMGNTEAFF.

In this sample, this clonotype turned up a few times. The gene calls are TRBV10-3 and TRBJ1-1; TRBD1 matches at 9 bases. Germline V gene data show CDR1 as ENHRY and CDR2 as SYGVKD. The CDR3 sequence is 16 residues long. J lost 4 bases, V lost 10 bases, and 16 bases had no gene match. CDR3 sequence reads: CATTLTGGSGSTEAFF. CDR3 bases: TGTGCCACCACCCTTACAGGGGGCTCCGGGAGCACTGAAGCTTTCTTT.

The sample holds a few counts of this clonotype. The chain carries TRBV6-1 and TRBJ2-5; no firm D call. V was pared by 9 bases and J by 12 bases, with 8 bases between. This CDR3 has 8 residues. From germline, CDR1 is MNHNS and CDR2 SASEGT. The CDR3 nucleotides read TGTGCCAGATTCCCGGAGTACTTC. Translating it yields CARFPEYF.

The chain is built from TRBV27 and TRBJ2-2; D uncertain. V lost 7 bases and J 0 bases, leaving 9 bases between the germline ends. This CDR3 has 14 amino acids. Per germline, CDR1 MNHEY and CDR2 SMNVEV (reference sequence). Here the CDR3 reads CASKLHTNTGELFF. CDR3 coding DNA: TGTGCCAGCAAACTACACACGAACACCGGGGAGCTGTTTTTT.

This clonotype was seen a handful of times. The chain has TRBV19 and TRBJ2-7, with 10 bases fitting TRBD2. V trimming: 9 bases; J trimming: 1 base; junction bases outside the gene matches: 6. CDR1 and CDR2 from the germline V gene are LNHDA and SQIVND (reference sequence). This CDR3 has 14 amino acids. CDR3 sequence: CASSSGSRSYEQYF. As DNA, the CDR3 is TGTGCCAGCTCTAGCGGGAGTAGGTCCTACGAGCAGTACTTC.

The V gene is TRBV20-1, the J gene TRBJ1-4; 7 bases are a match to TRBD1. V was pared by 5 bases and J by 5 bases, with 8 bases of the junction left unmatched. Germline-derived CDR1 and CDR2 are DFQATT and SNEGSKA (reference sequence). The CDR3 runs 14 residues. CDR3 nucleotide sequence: TGCAGTGCTCCCACCGACAGGGACAATGAAAAACTGTTTTTT. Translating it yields CSAPTDRDNEKLFF.

The CDR3 nucleotides read TGTGCCAGCAGTTACTCGATGGGTACCGGCTCTGGAAACACCATATATTTT. As protein: CASSYSMGTGSGNTIYF. This sequence joins TRBV6-6 and TRBJ1-3; D is unresolved. Germline V lookup: CDR1 MNHNY, CDR2 SVGAGI (reference sequence). The CDR3 totals 17 residues. Between the trimmed V and J ends, which lost 0 bases and 0 bases, there was a span of 12 bases.

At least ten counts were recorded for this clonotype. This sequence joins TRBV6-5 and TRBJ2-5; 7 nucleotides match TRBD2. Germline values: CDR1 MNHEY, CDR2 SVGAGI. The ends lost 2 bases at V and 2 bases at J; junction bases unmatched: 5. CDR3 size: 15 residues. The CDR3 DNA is TGTGCCAGCAGTTACCTGGGGGGGGGGCAAGAGACCCAGTACTTC. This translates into CASSYLGGGQETQYF.

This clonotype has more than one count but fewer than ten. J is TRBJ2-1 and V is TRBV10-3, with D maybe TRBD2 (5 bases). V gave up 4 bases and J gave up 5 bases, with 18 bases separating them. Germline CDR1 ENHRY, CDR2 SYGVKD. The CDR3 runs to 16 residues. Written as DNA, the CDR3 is TGTGCCATCAGTGGGCGCGGGTTTACGACCGACAATGAGCAGTTCTTC. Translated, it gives CAISGRGFTTDNEQFF.

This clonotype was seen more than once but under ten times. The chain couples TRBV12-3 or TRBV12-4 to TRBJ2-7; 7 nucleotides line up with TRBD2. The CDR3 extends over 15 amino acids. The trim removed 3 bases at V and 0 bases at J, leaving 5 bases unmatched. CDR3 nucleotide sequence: TGTGCCAGCAGTTTTAGCGGGCGCGCCTCCTACGAGCAGTACTTC. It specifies CASSFSGRASYEQYF.

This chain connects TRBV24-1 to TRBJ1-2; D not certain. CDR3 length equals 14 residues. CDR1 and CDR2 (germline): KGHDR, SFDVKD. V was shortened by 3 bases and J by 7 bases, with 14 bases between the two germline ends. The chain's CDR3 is CATSDTSGVGGYTF. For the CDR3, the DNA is TGTGCCACCAGTGATACCAGTGGGGTAGGTGGCTACACCTTC.

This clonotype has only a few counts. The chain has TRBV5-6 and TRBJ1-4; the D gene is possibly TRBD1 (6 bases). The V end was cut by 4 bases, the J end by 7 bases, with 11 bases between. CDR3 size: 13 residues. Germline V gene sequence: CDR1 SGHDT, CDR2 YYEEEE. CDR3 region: CASSPSDSEKLFF. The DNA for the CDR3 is TGTGCCAGCAGCCCCTCGGACAGTGAAAAACTGTTTTTT.

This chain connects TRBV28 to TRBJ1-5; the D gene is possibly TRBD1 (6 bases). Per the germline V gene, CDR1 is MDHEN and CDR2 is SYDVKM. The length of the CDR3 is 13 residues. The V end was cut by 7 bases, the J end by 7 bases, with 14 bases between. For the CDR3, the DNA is TGTGCCAGCATAAGCCAGGGGTGGCAGCCCCAGCATTTT. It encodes CASISQGWQPQHF.

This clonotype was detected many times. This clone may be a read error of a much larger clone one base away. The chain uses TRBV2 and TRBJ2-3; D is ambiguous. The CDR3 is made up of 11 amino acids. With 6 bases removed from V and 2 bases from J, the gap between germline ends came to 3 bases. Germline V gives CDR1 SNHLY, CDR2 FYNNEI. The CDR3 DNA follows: TGTGCCAGCAGGATCACAGATACGCAGTATTTT. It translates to CASRITDTQYF. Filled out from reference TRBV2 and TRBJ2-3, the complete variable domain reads EPEVTQTPSHQVTQMGQEVILRCVPISNHLYFYWYRQILGQKVEFLVSFYNNEISEKSEIFDDQFSVERPDGSNFTLKIRSTKLEDSAMYFCASRITDTQYFGPGTRLTVL.

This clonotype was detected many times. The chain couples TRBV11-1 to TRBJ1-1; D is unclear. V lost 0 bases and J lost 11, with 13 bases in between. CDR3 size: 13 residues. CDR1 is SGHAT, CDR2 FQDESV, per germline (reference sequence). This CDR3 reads CASSLAFGSGAFF. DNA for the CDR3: TGTGCCAGCAGCTTAGCGTTCGGATCGGGTGCTTTCTTT.

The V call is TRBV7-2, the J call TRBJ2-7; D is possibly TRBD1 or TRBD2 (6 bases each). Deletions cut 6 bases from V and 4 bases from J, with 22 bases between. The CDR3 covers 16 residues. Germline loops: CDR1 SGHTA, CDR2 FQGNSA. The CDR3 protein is CASSRGQGRGGYEQYF. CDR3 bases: TGTGCCAGCAGTCGAGGTCAGGGTAGAGGGGGGTACGAGCAGTACTTC.

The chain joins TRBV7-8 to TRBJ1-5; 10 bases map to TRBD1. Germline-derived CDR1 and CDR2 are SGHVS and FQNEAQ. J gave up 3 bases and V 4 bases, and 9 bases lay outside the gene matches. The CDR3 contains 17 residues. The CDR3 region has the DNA TGTGCCAGCAGCTCCCGGGACAGGGGATACGTCAATCAGCCCCAGCATTTT. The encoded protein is CASSSRDRGYVNQPQHF.

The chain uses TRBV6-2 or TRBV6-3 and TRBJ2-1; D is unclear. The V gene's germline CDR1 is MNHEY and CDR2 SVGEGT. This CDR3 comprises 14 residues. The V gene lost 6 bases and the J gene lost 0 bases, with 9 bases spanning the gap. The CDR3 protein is CASRDQSSYNEQFF. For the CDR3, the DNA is TGTGCCAGCAGGGACCAAAGCTCCTACAATGAGCAGTTCTTC.

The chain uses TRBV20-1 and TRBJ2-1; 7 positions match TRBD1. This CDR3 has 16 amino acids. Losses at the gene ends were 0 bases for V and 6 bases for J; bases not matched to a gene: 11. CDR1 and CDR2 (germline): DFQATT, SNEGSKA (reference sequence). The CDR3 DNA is TGCAGTGCTAGAGATTTGGGCAGGGGGTTGAGCAATGAGCAGTTCTTC. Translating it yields CSARDLGRGLSNEQFF.

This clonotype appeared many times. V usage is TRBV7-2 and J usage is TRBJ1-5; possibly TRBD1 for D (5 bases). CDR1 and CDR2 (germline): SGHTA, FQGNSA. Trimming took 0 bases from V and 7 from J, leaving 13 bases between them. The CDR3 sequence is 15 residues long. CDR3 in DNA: TGTGCCAGCAGCTTAGCGGCGGGGGGGGGACAGCCCCAGCATTTT. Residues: CASSLAAGGGQPQHF.

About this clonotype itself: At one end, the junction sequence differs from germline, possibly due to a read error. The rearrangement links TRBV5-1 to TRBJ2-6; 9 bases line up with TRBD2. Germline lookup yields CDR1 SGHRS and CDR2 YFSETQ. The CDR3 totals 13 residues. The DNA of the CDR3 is TGTGCCAGCGGGAGGACTGGGGCCAACGTCCTGACTTTC. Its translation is CASGRTGANVLTF.

The CDR3 loop reads CASTMGGGPTEAFF. In DNA form, the CDR3 reads TGCGCCAGCACCATGGGGGGGGGGCCCACTGAAGCTTTCTTT. The J gene is TRBJ1-1, the V gene TRBV4-1; a possible D gene is TRBD1 (6 bases). In germline, CDR1 is MGHRA, CDR2 YSYEKL. The length of the CDR3 is 14 residues. V was cut by 7 bases and J by 4 bases, with 16 bases left in between.

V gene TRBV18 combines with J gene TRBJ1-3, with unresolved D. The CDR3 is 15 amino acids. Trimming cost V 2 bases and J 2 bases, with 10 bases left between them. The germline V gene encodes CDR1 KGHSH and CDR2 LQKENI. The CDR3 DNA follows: TGTGCCAGCTCACCAGGCGCAGGCGCTGGAAACACCATATATTTT. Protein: CASSPGAGAGNTIYF.